Detailed here is one T cell receptor (beta chain). As yet, its antigen is unknown. Germline CDR1 is GTSNPN and CDR2 is SVGIG (reference sequence). V lost 0 bases and J lost 6, with 11 bases in between. The CDR3 totals 13 residues. This entry belongs to a study of T cell responses to AZD1222 COVID-19 vaccine. Whole-study results and caveats: Reportedly, close to half of spike-specific TCRs are directed against unmutated variant regions. Most donors were white British and more were female, and clonal diversity was possibly underestimated. At baseline, just six AZD1222 recipients tested seropositive. No day 14 peak samples; only post-peak repertoires were characterized.

Assay used: immunoSEQ multiplex PCR; TCRdb lists only in-frame clones, some missing. Of more than 70,000 clones detected, approximately 91% appear once; the ten largest clones hold more than 5%. This clonotype was sampled from an adult in good health. The sequencing used peripheral blood, collected on day 0 of MenACWY control vaccination. The chain is built from TRBV30 and TRBJ1-2; unclear D gene. CDR3 region: CAWSVWAADGYTF. CDR3 DNA sequence: TGTGCCTGGAGTGTATGGGCTGCCGATGGCTACACCTTC. Complete variable domain (other parts from reference TRBV30 and TRBJ1-2): SQTIHQWPATLVQPVGSPLSLECTVEGTSNPNLYWYRQAAGRGLQLLFYSVGIGQISSEVPQNLSASRPQDRQFILSSKKLLLSDSGFYLCAWSVWAADGYTFGSGTRLTVV.